The rows below give T cell receptor beta chains drawn from one sample of a study of immune evolution from preneoplasia to lung adenocarcinoma. TCRdb's copy holds only in-frame clones and misses some; the assay was immunoSEQ multiplex PCR. The sample has approximately 6,900 clones, roughly 80% seen once. The sequencing input was FFPE adjacent normal lung tissue. These receptors were obtained from a person between 70 and 80 years old with lung adenocarcinoma. CDR3s include the opening cysteine and the closing phenylalanine or tryptophan. The order of the fields is J gene, D gene, clone size, V gene, CDR3 DNA, CDR3 protein. The D gene is left open where the match is weak. Clone size is given for some rows only: seen once, a few or many times, or a class if the clone is expanded.

TRBJ1-1,-,-,TRBV5-1,TGCGCCAGCAGCCCGCTAGGCGCGAACACTGAAGCTTTCTTT,CASSPLGANTEAFF
TRBJ2-1,-,-,TRBV6-5,TGTGCCAGCAGTCCATCGAGGAGTGAGCAGTTCTTC,CASSPSRSEQFF
TRBJ1-5,-,-,TRBV30,TGTGCCTGGTCGGGAGAAAGACAGCCCCAGCATTTT,CAWSGERQPQHF
TRBJ2-2,-,-,TRBV7-6,TGTGCCAGCAGCTACTCAGGGGAACTTCCCGGGGAGCTGTTTTTT,CASSYSGELPGELFF
TRBJ2-2,-,-,TRBV28,TGTGCCAGCAGTTTAGACGCAGGGCGGCTGTTTTTT,CASSLDAGRLFF
TRBJ2-6,TRBD2,-,TRBV11-2,TGTGCCAGCAGCTTAGGGGATATAGCGGGATGGTCTGGGGCCAACGTCCTGACTTTC,CASSLGDIAGWSGANVLTF
TRBJ1-1,-,-,TRBV6-5,TGTGCCAGCAGTACCGGTGTGGGGAACACTGAAGCTTTCTTT,CASSTGVGNTEAFF
TRBJ1-5,-,-,TRBV2,TGTGCCAGCAAGGGTACGGAGGTTTCCGGTCAGCCCCAGCATTTT,CASKGTEVSGQPQHF
TRBJ2-2,-,-,TRBV6-4,TGTGCCAGCAGTGACGGGACAACCGGGGAGCTGTTTTTT,CASSDGTTGELFF
TRBJ1-1,TRBD1,-,TRBV6-6,TGTGCCAGCAGCCAGACAGGGCCGAACACTGAAGCTTTCTTT,CASSQTGPNTEAFF
TRBJ2-5,-,once,TRBV7-2,TGTGCCAGCAGCTTCGGCAGGGAGACCCAGTACTTC,CASSFGRETQYF
TRBJ2-3,-,-,TRBV7-2,TGTGCCAGCAGCTTACCTAGCCCAGATACGCAGTATTTT,CASSLPSPDTQYF
TRBJ2-7,TRBD1,-,TRBV18,TGTGCCAGCTCACCTGACAGGGCGGCTCTTTCCTACGAGCAGTACTTC,CASSPDRAALSYEQYF
TRBJ2-7,-,once,TRBV11-2,TGTGCCAGCAGCATTAACCCACTCTACGAGCAGTACTTC,CASSINPLYEQYF
TRBJ2-7,TRBD1,-,TRBV25-1,TGTGCCAGCAGTGAGCGAGACAGGGGGCAGTACGAGCAGTACTTC,CASSERDRGQYEQYF
TRBJ2-5,-,-,TRBV29-1,TGCAGCGTTGAGGGCCGGGTAGAGACCCAGTACTTC,CSVEGRVETQYF
TRBJ1-4,-,-,TRBV30,TGTGCCTGGAGTGCGGGCAAAGAAAAACTGTTTTTT,CAWSAGKEKLFF
TRBJ1-5,TRBD1,-,TRBV10-2,TGCGCCAGCAGTGCGGGACAGTCTAGCAATCAGCCCCAGCATTTT,CASSAGQSSNQPQHF
TRBJ2-2,-,few,TRBV28,TGTGCCAGCAGTTTAGGAGTGGACGGTCACACCGGGGAGCTGTTTTTT,CASSLGVDGHTGELFF
TRBJ1-1,TRBD1,-,TRBV2,TGTGCCAGCAGCCGGACAGGGGGGAACACTGAAGCTTTCTTT,CASSRTGGNTEAFF
TRBJ2-1,TRBD1,-,TRBV27,TGTGCCAGCAGTTTAGACAGGGCATACAATGAGCAGTTCTTC,CASSLDRAYNEQFF
TRBJ2-1,TRBD2,-,TRBV6-6,TGTGCCAGCATTGGTAGCGGGGGGCGACGAGAGCAGTTCTTC,CASIGSGGRREQFF
TRBJ1-2,TRBD1,-,TRBV5-4,TGTGCCAGCAGCCCGGGGACAGTAGACTATGGCTACACCTTC,CASSPGTVDYGYTF
TRBJ2-5,TRBD1,-,TRBV5-1,TGCGCCAGCAGCGGCGCAGGGACAGCATTCCAAGAGACCCAGTACTTC,CASSGAGTAFQETQYF
TRBJ2-7,TRBD1,few,TRBV19,TGTGCCAGTAGTACGACAGGGGGCATCTACGAGCAGTACTTC,CASSTTGGIYEQYF
TRBJ2-7,-,-,TRBV28,TGTGCCAGCAGTTTAATTAGCGACGTTGCCTACGAGCAGTACTTC,CASSLISDVAYEQYF
TRBJ2-2,TRBD1,-,TRBV5-1,TGCGCCAGCAGCTTGGACCCGGGACAGCTCTTCGCGAACACCGGGGAGCTGTTTTTT,CASSLDPGQLFANTGELFF
TRBJ2-3,-,-,TRBV7-3,TGTGCCAGCGCCCCAGGGTATTACACAGATACGCAGTATTTT,CASAPGYYTDTQYF
TRBJ2-7,-,-,TRBV5-1,TGCGCCAGCAGCTTGGGGGTGGGGAACCTCTACGAGCAGTACTTC,CASSLGVGNLYEQYF
TRBJ1-1,TRBD1,-,TRBV7-9,TGTGCCAGCAGCCCGACAGGGGCTCGCTTGGGGGCTTTCTTT,CASSPTGARLGAFF